The rows below give T cell receptor beta chains drawn from one sample of a study of T-cell reconstitution after alpha-beta-depleted transplantation in children. TCRdb reanalysed the PCR reads using MiXCR and keeps one entry per CDR3 protein. The data hold around 380,000 distinct CDR3 sequences, with about a tenth observed a single time. This material consisted of PBMCs from the stem cell graft donor, taken from the stem cell graft. The origin of the receptors is a human donor who donated a stem cell graft to a child with acute myeloid leukemia. Both conserved end residues are trimmed from each CDR3. D genes are given only for firm matches. The size of a clone is reported for some rows only, either as once, few or many, or as a class for expanded clones.

j_call,d_call,cdr3_length,v_call,clone_size,cdr3_aa
TRBJ1-5,TRBD1,11,TRBV12-3/TRBV12-4,-,ASSGTGGQPQH
TRBJ1-6,-,14,TRBV7-2,many,ASSVAPRGGNSPLH
TRBJ2-5,TRBD2,14,TRBV13,many,ASSLVSGGFQETQY
TRBJ2-4,TRBD1,13,TRBV4-3,many,ASSQNRGVGNIQY
TRBJ2-7,TRBD2,11,TRBV4-3,-,ASSQERGAKQY
TRBJ1-1,-,12,TRBV2,few,ASSEVQGGTEAF
TRBJ1-2,-,12,TRBV6-1,few,ASSVRGAAYGYT
TRBJ1-5,-,14,TRBV12-3/TRBV12-4,few,ASSLMGAGANQPQH
TRBJ2-1,-,8,TRBV7-9,few,ASSGYEQF
TRBJ1-5,TRBD1,13,TRBV5-1,few,ASSLGQGINQPQH
TRBJ1-4,-,13,TRBV29-1,few,SVETRGQADEKLF
TRBJ2-7,-,13,TRBV4-1,-,ASSQASGFVYEQY
TRBJ1-2,TRBD1,12,TRBV6-1,many,ASSGQGDHYGYT
TRBJ2-2,-,9,TRBV5-5,few,ASSPREELF
TRBJ2-1,-,13,TRBV15,many,ATRPAASTYNEQF
TRBJ1-5,-,11,TRBV5-4,once,ASSIGDIGPQH
TRBJ2-1,TRBD2,13,TRBV9,-,ASSAPIAGVGEQF
TRBJ2-1,-,14,TRBV20-1,-,CARDVKPRVDNEQF
TRBJ1-1,-,11,TRBV7-2,-,ASRYAGLTEAF
TRBJ2-1,TRBD2,10,TRBV29-1,few,SAPISGSEQF
TRBJ2-3,-,9,TRBV25-1,few,ASSGGNTQY
TRBJ1-1,-,10,TRBV5-5,few,ASSLQGPRAF
TRBJ2-2,TRBD1,12,TRBV10-3,few,AIAGTVDTGELF
TRBJ2-3,-,12,TRBV21-1,few,ASSHRDLTDTQY
TRBJ1-2,-,11,TRBV25-1,-,ASSEYTAGGYT
TRBJ1-6,-,15,TRBV27,-,ASSLEIPSSYNSPLH
TRBJ1-1,-,10,TRBV10-3,few,AISEGTTEAF
TRBJ1-1,TRBD1,12,TRBV5-5,many,ASNRGSVNTEAF
TRBJ2-5,-,12,TRBV5-6,-,ASRKDTEQETQY
TRBJ2-5,TRBD2,14,TRBV7-2,-,ASSLRAGGGKETQY
TRBJ2-1,TRBD1,12,TRBV20-1,many,SARKGASTGEQF
TRBJ1-1,-,12,TRBV29-1,few,SVTRGSENTEAF
TRBJ2-3,TRBD2,18,TRBV4-2,many,ASSHNGGLDSTFSTDTQY
TRBJ2-1,-,12,TRBV7-6,-,ASSPDRFSDEQF
TRBJ2-2,-,10,TRBV7-6,-,AIISGTGELF
TRBJ1-5,-,14,TRBV4-1,many,ASSQVWTGGNQPQH
TRBJ2-7,TRBD2,13,TRBV10-3,few,AIREGTSGTYEQY
TRBJ2-2,-,14,TRBV5-1,many,ASSLVGQGDDGELF
TRBJ1-1,-,11,TRBV20-1,-,SASKLGNTEAF
TRBJ2-5,-,10,TRBV20-1,-,SAGWAQETQY
TRBJ1-4,TRBD1,11,TRBV12-3/TRBV12-4,-,ASSLNRGEKLF
TRBJ2-3,-,14,TRBV6-2/TRBV6-3,-,ASSSLLAGAADTQY
TRBJ1-1,-,12,TRBV28,-,ASSSPAVNTEAF